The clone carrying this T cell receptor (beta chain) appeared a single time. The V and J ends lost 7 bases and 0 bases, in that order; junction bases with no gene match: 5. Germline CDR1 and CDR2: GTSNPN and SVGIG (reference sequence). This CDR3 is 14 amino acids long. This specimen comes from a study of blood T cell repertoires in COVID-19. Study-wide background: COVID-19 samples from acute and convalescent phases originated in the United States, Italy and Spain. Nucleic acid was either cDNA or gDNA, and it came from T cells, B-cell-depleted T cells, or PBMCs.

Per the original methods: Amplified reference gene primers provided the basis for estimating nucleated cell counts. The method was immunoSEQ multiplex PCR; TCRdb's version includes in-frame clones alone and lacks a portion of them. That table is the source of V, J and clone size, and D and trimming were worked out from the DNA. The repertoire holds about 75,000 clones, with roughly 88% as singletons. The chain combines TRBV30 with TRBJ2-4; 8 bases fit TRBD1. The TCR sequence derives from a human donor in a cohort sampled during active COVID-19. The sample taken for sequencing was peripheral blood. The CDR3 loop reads CAYATGVAKNIQYF. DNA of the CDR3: TGTGCCTACGCGACAGGGGTAGCCAAAAACATTCAGTACTTC. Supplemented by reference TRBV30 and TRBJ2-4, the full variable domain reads SQTIHQWPATLVQPVGSPLSLECTVEGTSNPNLYWYRQAAGRGLQLLFYSVGIGQISSEVPQNLSASRPQDRQFILSSKKLLLSDSGFYLCAYATGVAKNIQYFGAGTRLSVL.